The 10 T cell receptor beta chains given below trace back to one sample, sequenced in a study of blood T cell repertoires in COVID-19. The method was immunoSEQ multiplex PCR; TCRdb's version includes in-frame clones alone and lacks a portion of them. The data hold about 210,000 clones, with about 81% observed a single time. Specimen: PBMCs or T cells enriched from blood (not recorded which). These receptor sequences come from a middle-aged man who had recovered from COVID-19.

This chain joins TRBV3-1 (or the pseudogene TRBV3-2) and TRBJ1-1, with a possible D match to TRBD1 (5 bases). Trimming shortened V by 1 base and J by 9 bases, and 33 bases separated the two germline ends. The CDR3 spans 20 residues. Looked up from germline, CDR1 is LGHDT and CDR2 is YNNKEL (reference sequence). CDR3 protein: CASSQGLSGGTLRRSSKAFF. Here the CDR3 DNA reads TGTGCCAGCAGCCAAGGTCTCTCTGGCGGGACGCTGCGGCGGAGCAGTAAAGCTTTCTTT.

The V and J genes are TRBV5-1 and TRBJ2-1, with 9 bases matching TRBD2. Per the germline V gene, CDR1 is SGHRS and CDR2 is YFSETQ. CDR3 length: 15 residues. V shed 1 base, J shed 9 bases, and the junction held 8 bases outside the gene matches. The DNA of the CDR3 is TGCGCCAGCAGCTTGACTAGCGGGTCGGGCGGTGAGCAGTTCTTC. Its protein product is CASSLTSGSGGEQFF.

The chain carries TRBV10-1 and TRBJ2-1; 14 bases match TRBD2. Germline V gene lookup returns CDR1 WNHNN and CDR2 SYGVQD (reference sequence). The CDR3 sequence is 15 residues long. V shed 8 bases, J shed 6 bases, and the junction held 6 bases outside the gene matches. The CDR3 protein is CASAPGTSGSNEQFF. CDR3 DNA sequence: TGCGCCAGCGCACCCGGGACTAGCGGGAGCAATGAGCAGTTCTTC.

This clone is a singleton in its sample. The V call is TRBV11-3, the J call TRBJ1-3; maybe TRBD1 (6 bases). The germline CDR1 and CDR2 sequences are SGHNT and YENEEA. V lost 5 bases and J lost 0, with 11 bases in between. The CDR3 totals 15 residues. The CDR3: CASSGTGSSGNTIYF. CDR3 DNA: TGTGCCAGCAGCGGAACAGGGAGCTCTGGAAACACCATATATTTT.

This clone appeared once. V is TRBV5-4 and J is TRBJ2-5, with D possibly TRBD2 on 5 matching bases. CDR1 and CDR2 (germline): SGHNT, YYREEE (reference sequence). The CDR3 consists of 13 residues. V was shortened by 2 bases and J by 5 bases, with 10 bases between the two germline ends. In DNA, the CDR3 is TGTGCCAGCAGCTTTTTCGGAGGCGAGACCCAGTACTTC. Translated, it gives CASSFFGGETQYF.

The J gene is TRBJ2-7, the V gene TRBV10-2; TRBD1 agrees at 9 bases. V shed 7 bases and J 2 bases; nucleotides not matched to a gene: 9. This CDR3 has 15 residues. CDR1 is WSHSY, CDR2 SAAADI, per germline. CDR3 in amino acids: CASTKSGTGPYEQYF. CDR3 DNA sequence: TGCGCCAGCACAAAGTCCGGGACAGGGCCCTACGAGCAGTACTTC.

V gene TRBV6-4 combines with J gene TRBJ2-2; TRBD1 might be the D (5 bases). Germline V gene lookup returns CDR1 MRHNA and CDR2 SNTAGT. The CDR3 is 14 amino acids. V lost 2 bases and J 4 bases, leaving 8 bases between the germline ends. CDR3 DNA: TGTGCCAGCAGTGACCAAGGGGTCACCGGGGAGCTGTTTTTT. Translation gives CASSDQGVTGELFF.

The V call is TRBV5-1, the J call TRBJ1-1, with a weak D call TRBD1 (5 bases). V was clipped by 0 bases and J by 3 bases, with 18 bases between them. CDR3 size: 17 residues. Germline CDR1 and CDR2: SGHRS and YFSETQ. CDR3 bases: TGCGCCAGCAGCTTGGGGATTGGCAGGGTCGGTGACACTGAAGCTTTCTTT. It yields the protein CASSLGIGRVGDTEAFF.

V usage is TRBV30 and J usage is TRBJ1-6; D possibly corresponds to TRBD1 (5 bases). V dropped 8 bases and J dropped 7 bases, with 15 bases sitting between them. The germline CDR1 and CDR2 sequences are GTSNPN and SVGIG (reference sequence). The length of the CDR3 is 13 residues. CDR3 sequence reads: CAMGGSHNSPLHF. The CDR3, as DNA: TGTGCCATGGGGGGTTCACACAATTCACCCCTCCACTTT.

On this clone itself: The junction departs from germline at one end; a sequencing error may be responsible. J is TRBJ1-2 and V is TRBV28; TRBD1 might be the D (5 bases). This CDR3 region has 11 residues. Per the germline V gene, CDR1 is MDHEN and CDR2 is SYDVKM. The CDR3 bases are TGTGCCAGCAGTGGGGCCAGAGTTTTGAGCTTC. It translates to CASSGARVLSF.